Below, 9 T cell receptor beta chains from the same sample are listed, as sequenced in a study of graft-versus-host responses after intestinal transplantation. These receptors are not linked to any known antigen. The repertoire was sequenced with immunoSEQ multiplex PCR; TCRdb's copy has only in-frame clones and lacks some. The sample lists about 96,000 clones, roughly 90% occurring once. Sequenced here: unstimulated CD4+ T cells sorted from spleen or lymph node cells, sampled before intestinal transplant. These receptors all stem from a human donor who received an intestinal transplant.

The CDR3 DNA reads as TGTGCCAGCATCGACAGGAGGATACCCTACGAGCAGTACTTC. Residues: CASIDRRIPYEQYF. V gene TRBV28 combines with J gene TRBJ2-7; D may be TRBD1 (6 bases). There are 14 residues in the CDR3. CDR1 MDHEN and CDR2 SYDVKM come from the germline V gene. Trimming took 7 bases from V and 2 from J, leaving 15 bases between them.

The chain is built from TRBV5-1 and TRBJ1-6, with D possibly TRBD1 on 5 matching bases. There are 15 residues in the CDR3. CDR1 and CDR2 (germline): SGHRS, YFSETQ. Trimming removed 1 base at V and 5 bases at J, with 10 bases between. CDR3 residues: CASSLNGGDNSPLHF. In nucleotides, the CDR3 is TGCGCCAGCAGCTTGAACGGGGGGGATAATTCACCCCTCCACTTT.

The V call is TRBV5-1, the J call TRBJ2-3; 9 positions agree with TRBD1. The CDR3 extends over 14 amino acids. Trimming at V came to 9 bases and at J to 2 bases, leaving 7 bases not matched to a gene. The germline gives CDR1 SGHRS, CDR2 YFSETQ. In DNA, the CDR3 is TGCGCCACTGGACAGGGGATGCCCACAGATACGCAGTATTTT. This gives the protein CATGQGMPTDTQYF.

CDR3 amino acids: CATSSPQSGEQYF. The CDR3 DNA reads TGTGCCACCAGCAGCCCCCAGTCCGGGGAGCAGTACTTC. The chain carries TRBV15 and TRBJ2-7; D gene ambiguous. CDR1 and CDR2 (germline): LNHNV, YYDKDF (reference sequence). V dropped 3 bases and J dropped 7 bases, with 13 bases sitting between them. The length of the CDR3 is 13 residues.

The CDR3 reads CASSDLRGSGDTQYF. CDR3 DNA: TGTGCCAGCAGTGATCTCCGCGGATCCGGGGATACGCAGTATTTT. The genes are TRBV25-1 and TRBJ2-3; no reliable D call. The CDR3 is 15 amino acids. V dropped 3 bases and J dropped 6 bases, with 16 bases sitting between them. From germline, CDR1 is MGHDK and CDR2 SYGVNS. Full variable domain (remainder filled in from reference TRBV25-1 and TRBJ2-3): EADIYQTPRYLVIGTGKKITLECSQTMGHDKMYWYQQDPGMELHLIHYSYGVNSTEKGDLSSESTVSRIRTEHFPLTLESARPSHTSQYLCASSDLRGSGDTQYFGPGTRLTVL.

V is TRBV7-3 and J is TRBJ1-1; D is ambiguous. V lost 4 bases and J 2 bases, leaving 8 bases between the germline ends. Germline V CDR1 and CDR2: SGHTA, FQGTGA. This CDR3 is built from 13 residues. CDR3 amino acids: CASSSQPNTEAFF. DNA for the CDR3: TGTGCCAGCAGCTCACAACCAAACACTGAAGCTTTCTTT.

The chain employs TRBV12-5 and TRBJ1-2; D remains ambiguous. The CDR3 loop spans 16 amino acids. From germline, CDR1 is LGHNT and CDR2 FRNRAP. V was pared by 0 bases and J by 3 bases, with 14 bases between. Here the CDR3 reads CASGLVPPMRDYGYTF. Here the CDR3 DNA reads TGTGCTAGTGGTTTGGTACCCCCCATGCGGGACTATGGCTACACCTTC.

This sequence joins TRBV4-3 and TRBJ1-2; TRBD1 might be the D (6 bases). Trimming pared 4 bases from V and 4 bases from J, leaving 19 bases between. This CDR3 comprises 16 residues. In germline, CDR1 is LGHNA, CDR2 YSLEER. The CDR3 region has the DNA TGCGCCAGCAGCCCCGGGGGGCTAGACGGTCTCTATGGCTACACCTTC. It yields the protein CASSPGGLDGLYGYTF.

This rearrangement joins TRBV2 to TRBJ2-3; D gene unclear. The CDR3 sequence is 11 residues long. Germline V gives CDR1 SNHLY, CDR2 FYNNEI. Deletions cut 3 bases from V and 6 bases from J, with 4 bases between. As DNA, the CDR3 is TGTGCCAGCAGTGATATCGATACGCAGTATTTT. Its protein product is CASSDIDTQYF.